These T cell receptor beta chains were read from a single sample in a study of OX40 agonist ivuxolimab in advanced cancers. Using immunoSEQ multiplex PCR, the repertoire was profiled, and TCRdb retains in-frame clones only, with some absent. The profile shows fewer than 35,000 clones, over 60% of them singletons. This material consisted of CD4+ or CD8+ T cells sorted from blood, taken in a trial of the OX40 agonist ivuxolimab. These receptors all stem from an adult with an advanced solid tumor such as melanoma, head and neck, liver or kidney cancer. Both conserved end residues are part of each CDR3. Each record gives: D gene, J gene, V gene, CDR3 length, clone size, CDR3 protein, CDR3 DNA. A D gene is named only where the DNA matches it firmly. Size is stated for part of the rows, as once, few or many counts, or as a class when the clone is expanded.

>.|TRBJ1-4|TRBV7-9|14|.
CASSQEQGYEKLFF
TGTGCCAGCAGCCAGGAGCAGGGGTATGAAAAACTGTTTTTT
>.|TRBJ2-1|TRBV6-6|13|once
CASTSRIYNEQFF
TGTGCCAGCACCTCCCGTATTTACAATGAGCAGTTCTTC
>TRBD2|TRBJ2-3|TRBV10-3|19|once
CAISESKGPARGETDTQYF
TGTGCCATCAGTGAGTCGAAGGGGCCCGCGCGGGGGGAGACAGATACGCAGTATTTT
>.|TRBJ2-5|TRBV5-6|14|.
CASSLARGAETQYF
TGTGCCAGCAGCCTGGCTCGTGGTGCAGAGACCCAGTACTTC
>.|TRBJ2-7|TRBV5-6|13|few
CASSFYGTYEQYF
TGTGCCAGCAGCTTCTACGGAACCTACGAGCAGTACTTC
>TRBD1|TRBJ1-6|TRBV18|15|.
CASSPQGQGNSPPHF
TGTGCCAGCTCACCCCAGGGACAGGGAAATTCACCCCCCCACTTT
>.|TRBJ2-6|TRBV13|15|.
CASSLAPPGANVLTF
TGTGCCAGCAGCCTCGCCCCCCCTGGGGCCAACGTCCTGACTTTC
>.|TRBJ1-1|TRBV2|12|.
CASHRDDREAFF
TGTGCCAGCCATCGAGACGACAGAGAAGCTTTCTTT
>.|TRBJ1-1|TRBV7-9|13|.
CASSLAANTEAFF
TGTGCCAGCAGCTTAGCGGCGAACACTGAAGCTTTCTTT
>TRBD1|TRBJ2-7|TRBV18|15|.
CASSPHHGQGSEQYF
TGTGCCAGCTCACCACACCATGGACAGGGGAGCGAGCAGTACTTC
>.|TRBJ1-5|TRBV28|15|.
CASSLPQGPNQPQHF
TGTGCCAGCAGCCTCCCCCAGGGCCCCAATCAGCCCCAGCATTTT
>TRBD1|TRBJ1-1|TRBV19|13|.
CASSQGGNTEAFF
TGTGCCAGTAGTCAGGGGGGAAACACTGAAGCTTTCTTT
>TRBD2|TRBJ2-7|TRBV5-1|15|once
CASSLAAGLAYEQYF
TGCGCCAGCAGCTTGGCCGCGGGACTAGCGTACGAGCAGTACTTC
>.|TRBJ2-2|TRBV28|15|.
CASSFQGANTGELFF
TGTGCCAGCAGTTTTCAGGGTGCGAACACCGGGGAGCTGTTTTTT
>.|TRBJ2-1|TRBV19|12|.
CASSTLNNEQFF
TGTGCCAGTAGTACCTTGAACAATGAGCAGTTCTTC
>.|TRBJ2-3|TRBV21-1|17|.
CASSNAGQGYNTDTQYF
TGTGCCAGCAGCAATGCCGGACAGGGGTATAATACAGATACGCAGTATTTT
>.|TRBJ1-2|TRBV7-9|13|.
CASSDLANYGYTF
TGTGCCAGCAGCGATCTAGCTAACTATGGCTACACCTTC
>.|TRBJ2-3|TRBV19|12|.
CASSRSTDTQYF
TGTGCCAGTAGCCGGTCCACAGATACGCAGTATTTT
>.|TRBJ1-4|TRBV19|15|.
CASRWLQGRGEKLFF
TGTGCCAGTCGATGGTTGCAGGGCCGGGGAGAAAAACTGTTTTTT
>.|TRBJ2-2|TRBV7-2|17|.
CASSLALGGFWTGELFF
TGTGCCAGCAGCTTAGCGCTCGGGGGTTTTTGGACCGGGGAGCTGTTTTTT
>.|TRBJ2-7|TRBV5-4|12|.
CASSWGRGEQYF
TGTGCCAGCAGCTGGGGGCGGGGCGAGCAGTACTTC
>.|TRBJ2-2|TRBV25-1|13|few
CASSSQYTGELFF
TGTGCCAGCAGTAGCCAGTACACCGGGGAGCTGTTTTTT
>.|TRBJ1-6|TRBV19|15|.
CASSGQGMHNSPLHF
TGTGCCAGTAGTGGGCAGGGGATGCATAATTCACCCCTCCACTTT
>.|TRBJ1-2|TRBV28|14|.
CASSLHFRSYGYTF
TGTGCCAGCAGTTTGCACTTCAGGTCGTATGGCTACACCTTC
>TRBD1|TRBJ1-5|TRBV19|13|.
CASKGAGNQPQHF
TGTGCCAGTAAGGGGGCCGGGAATCAGCCCCAGCATTTT
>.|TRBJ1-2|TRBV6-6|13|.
CASRNLGNYGYTF
TGTGCCAGCAGAAACCTGGGGAACTATGGCTACACCTTC
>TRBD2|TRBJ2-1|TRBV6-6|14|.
CATILAGAYNEQFF
TGTGCCACCATACTAGCGGGGGCCTACAATGAGCAGTTCTTC
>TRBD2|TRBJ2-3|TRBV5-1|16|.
CASSPSTSGVADTQYF
TGCGCCAGCAGCCCCTCGACTAGCGGGGTAGCAGATACGCAGTATTTT
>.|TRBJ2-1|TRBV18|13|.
CASSPVTTGEQFF
TGTGCCAGCTCACCAGTCACAACAGGGGAGCAGTTCTTC
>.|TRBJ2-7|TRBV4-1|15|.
CASSQGQSIIYEQYF
TGCGCCAGCAGCCAAGGGCAGAGCATCATCTACGAGCAGTACTTC
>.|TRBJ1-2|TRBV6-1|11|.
CASSEAPLSTF
TGTGCCAGCAGTGAAGCCCCCCTCAGCACCTTC
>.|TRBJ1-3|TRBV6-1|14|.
CASSVTGYGNTIYF
TGTGCCAGCAGTGTAACAGGTTACGGAAACACCATATATTTT
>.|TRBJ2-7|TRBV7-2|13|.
CASSLWETYEQYF
TGTGCCAGCAGCTTATGGGAGACCTACGAGCAGTACTTC
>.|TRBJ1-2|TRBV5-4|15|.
CASSPTQGINYGYTF
TGTGCCAGCAGCCCGACGCAGGGGATCAACTATGGCTACACCTTC
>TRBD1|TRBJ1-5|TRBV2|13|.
CASSGQGDQPQHF
TGTGCCAGCAGTGGACAGGGAGACCAGCCCCAGCATTTT
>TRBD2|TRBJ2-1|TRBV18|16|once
CASSPMTSGGYNEQFF
TGTGCCAGCTCACCTATGACTAGCGGGGGATACAATGAGCAGTTCTTC
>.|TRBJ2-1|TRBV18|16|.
CASSGLSQSRVNEQFF
TGTGCCAGCTCAGGCTTGAGTCAGTCGCGGGTCAATGAGCAGTTCTTC
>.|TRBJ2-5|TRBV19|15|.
CASSKTSATPGTQYF
TGTGCCAGTAGTAAGACATCGGCGACACCAGGGACCCAGTACTTC
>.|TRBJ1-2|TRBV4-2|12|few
CASSQGIRGYTF
TGTGCCAGCAGCCAAGGCATCCGGGGCTACACCTTC
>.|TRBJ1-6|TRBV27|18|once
CASSPFQGLSSYNSPLHF
TGTGCCAGCAGTCCCTTTCAGGGCCTTAGCTCCTATAATTCACCCCTCCACTTT
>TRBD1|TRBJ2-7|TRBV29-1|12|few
CSAGQGSYEQYF
TGCAGCGCCGGACAGGGTTCCTACGAGCAGTACTTC
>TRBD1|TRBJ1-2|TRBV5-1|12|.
CASSTGDYGYTF
TGCGCCAGCAGCACAGGGGACTATGGCTACACTTTC
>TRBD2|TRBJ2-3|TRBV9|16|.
CASSVAYGGSTDTQYF
TGTGCCAGCAGCGTAGCGTACGGGGGGAGCACAGATACGCAGTATTTT
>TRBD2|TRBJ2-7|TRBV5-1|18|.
CASSLGPAGGLSSYEQYF
TGCGCCAGCAGCTTGGGGCCGGCGGGGGGGTTATCTTCTTACGAGCAGTACTTC
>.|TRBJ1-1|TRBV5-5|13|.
CASSQGRNTEAFF
TGTGCCAGCAGCCAGGGCAGGAACACTGAAGCTTTCTTT